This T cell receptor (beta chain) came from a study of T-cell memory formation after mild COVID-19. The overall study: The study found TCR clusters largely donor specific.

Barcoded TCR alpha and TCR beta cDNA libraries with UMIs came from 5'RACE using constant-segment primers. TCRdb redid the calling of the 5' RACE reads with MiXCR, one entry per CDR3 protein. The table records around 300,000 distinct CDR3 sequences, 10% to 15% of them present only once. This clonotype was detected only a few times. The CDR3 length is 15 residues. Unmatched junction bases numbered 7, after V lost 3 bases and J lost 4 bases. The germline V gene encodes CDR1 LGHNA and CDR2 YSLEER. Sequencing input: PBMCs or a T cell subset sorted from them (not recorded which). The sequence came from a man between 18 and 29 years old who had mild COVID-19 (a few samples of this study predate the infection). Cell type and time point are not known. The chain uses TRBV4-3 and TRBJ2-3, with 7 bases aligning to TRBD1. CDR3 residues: CASSHQQGTPDTQYF. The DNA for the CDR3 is TGCGCCAGCAGCCACCAACAGGGGACGCCAGATACGCAGTATTTT.